Listed below are T cell receptor beta chains from one sample, sequenced in a study of PD-1 blockade in classical Hodgkin lymphoma. The protocol was immunoSEQ multiplex PCR, while the TCRdb copy is restricted to in-frame clones and leaves out a portion. Here the sample spans 13,000 to 15,000 clones, roughly 82% being singletons. The sample was peripheral blood mononuclear cells (PBMCs), taken at baseline. These receptors originate from a human donor with classical Hodgkin lymphoma. Both conserved end residues are part of each CDR3. The order of the fields is D gene, V gene, clone size, J gene, CDR3 DNA, CDR3 protein. The D gene is left open where the match is weak. Expanded clones are given a class, and other clones once, few, many or no size at all.

-	TRBV7-3	once	TRBJ1-1	TGTGCCAGCGCCGATAGGGCGGCTAAGAACACTGAAGCTTTCTTT	CASADRAAKNTEAFF
-	TRBV27	few	TRBJ2-7	TGTGCCAGCAGTTTCGTTGGGTTCGAGCAGTACTTC	CASSFVGFEQYF
-	TRBV5-8	-	TRBJ2-2	TGTGCCAGCAGCTTAGGACAGCACACCGGGGAGCTGTTTTTT	CASSLGQHTGELFF
-	TRBV11-2	-	TRBJ1-3	TGTGCCAGCAGCTTAGGGGCAGGCCTCTCTGGAAACACCATATATTTT	CASSLGAGLSGNTIYF
-	TRBV7-2	few	TRBJ1-2	TGTGCCAGCAGCTTCAAGGGAGAGGACTATGGCTACACCTTC	CASSFKGEDYGYTF
TRBD1	TRBV7-8	once	TRBJ1-1	TGTGCCAGCAGCCTAGGGCAGGGGGACACTGAAGCTTTCTTT	CASSLGQGDTEAFF
TRBD1	TRBV18	-	TRBJ2-7	TGTGCCAGCTCCTCCGACAGGGGATCCTACGAGCAGTACTTC	CASSSDRGSYEQYF
-	TRBV28	-	TRBJ1-1	TGTGCCAGCAGTTTTTGGAGAGAACCGACGGCTTTCTTT	CASSFWREPTAFF
-	TRBV19	-	TRBJ1-1	TGTGCGAGTATTTGGGGGGGGTCGGACACTGAAGCTTTCTTT	CASIWGGSDTEAFF
-	TRBV7-9	-	TRBJ2-5	TGTGCCAGCAGCCGGGACGGGGAATCGACCCAGTACTTC	CASSRDGESTQYF
TRBD1	TRBV5-4	-	TRBJ2-2	TGTGCCAGCAGGGACAGGGCCAACACCGGGGAGCTGTTTTTT	CASRDRANTGELFF
-	TRBV5-1	-	TRBJ2-1	TGCGCCAGCAGCTTACGAGCGGACAATGAGCAGTTCTTC	CASSLRADNEQFF
-	TRBV9	-	TRBJ2-7	TGTGCCAGCAGCGCCGGAGGGTCATCCTTAGGGGAGCAGTACTTC	CASSAGGSSLGEQYF
-	TRBV9	-	TRBJ2-2	TGTGCCAGCAGCCCCGCAGGGGCCGGGGAGCTGTTTTTT	CASSPAGAGELFF
-	TRBV28	-	TRBJ1-4	TGTGCCAGCAGTTATAACTACTTAGATGAAAAACTGTTTTTT	CASSYNYLDEKLFF
-	TRBV30	-	TRBJ1-2	TGTGCCTGGAGTGTGCCCTTAAACTATGGCTACACCTTC	CAWSVPLNYGYTF
-	TRBV30	-	TRBJ2-1	TGTGCCTGGGGTGGACAGAATGAGCAGTTCTTC	CAWGGQNEQFF
-	TRBV7-3	-	TRBJ2-4	TGTGCCAGCAGCTTAACCGCGGGAGCCAAAAACATTCAGTACTTC	CASSLTAGAKNIQYF
TRBD1	TRBV5-6	-	TRBJ2-3	TGTGCCAGCCTCCGGACAGGGGTGGATACGCAGTATTTT	CASLRTGVDTQYF
-	TRBV6-5	-	TRBJ2-7	TGTGCCAGCAGCCCCATAAGGGATGTCTACTACGAGCAGTACTTC	CASSPIRDVYYEQYF